This T cell receptor (beta chain) was found in a study of PD-L1 blockade in urothelial cancer. At the level of the study: Analysis of the blood was performed 3 weeks (second dose) and 6 weeks after treatment start.

The CDR3 is 14 residues long. Per germline, CDR1 SEHNR and CDR2 FQNEAQ (reference sequence). V lost 4 bases, J lost 2 bases, and 11 bases lay in between. Measured with immunoSEQ multiplex PCR; TCRdb has only the in-frame clones, and not every one. Of 90,000 or so clones listed, roughly 89% are singletons. Time point meaning: pretreatment peripheral blood. Sampling of each patient yielded between 1 and 8 specimens, collected pretreatment and on-treatment. Sequences were derived from PBMCs, sampled around atezolizumab (anti-PD-L1) treatment. The sequence came from a man aged 55 to 69 with urothelial cancer. The chain couples TRBV7-9 to TRBJ1-1; D remains ambiguous. CDR3 coding DNA: TGTGCCAGCAGCTCAAGAGAGTTCAACACTGAAGCTTTCTTT. It codes for CASSSREFNTEAFF. The whole variable domain, filled in from reference TRBV7-9 and TRBJ1-1, reads DTGVSQNPRHKITKRGQNVTFRCDPISEHNRLYWYRQTLGQGPEFLTYFQNEAQLEKSRLLSDRFSAERPKGSFSTLEIQRTEQGDSAMYLCASSSREFNTEAFFGQGTRLTVV.